This entry describes one T cell receptor beta chain. Its antigen is not identified. The treatment: treatment-naive control, cytoreductive nephrectomy. Control samples are tumors resected by cytoreductive nephrectomy without prior radiation. Control tumors came from 4 females and 11 to 12 males, aged 40 to 82. These data originate in a study of radiation and T cells in renal cell carcinoma. Points from the study as a whole: Dominant CDR3 motifs were more common in irradiated tumors than controls.

This table comes from immunoSEQ multiplex PCR, and its TCRdb copy is limited to in-frame clones, with some not included. The sample includes some 20,000 clones, around 50% of them seen just once. V lost 5 bases, J lost 1 base, and 11 bases lay in between. The CDR3 spans 14 residues. Germline V gene data show CDR1 as SGHTA and CDR2 as FQGNSA. The rearrangement joins TRBV7-2 to TRBJ1-1; no definite D call. The sample here was tumor tissue, taken from a patient whose treatment was nephrectomy without radiotherapy. This TCR was recovered from a human donor with renal cell carcinoma. DNA of the CDR3: TGTGCCAGCAGCCGTTCACGGTCGAACACTGAAGCTTTCTTT. This translates into CASSRSRSNTEAFF.